One T cell receptor beta chain is described in this entry. This clonotype was counted many times. Its recognized antigen is unknown. Per-nucleotide qualities are absent, and no much larger clonotype sits a single base away. This sample was taken from a study of T cells in Graves' hyperthyroidism and ophthalmopathy (dated by TCRdb to the late 2010s). Describing the broader study: Peripheral blood samples were taken at the time of initial diagnosis, prior to any treatment. To identify distinguishing TCR V-J signatures, a discovery cohort of 90 to 100 patients was used, comprising approximately 40 with Graves' ophthalmopathy and around 60 with stable Graves' hyperthyroidism. Whether ophthalmopathy could be predicted prospectively was tested in an independent validation cohort made up of under 20 hyperthyroidism patients plus 17 patients who later progressed to ophthalmopathy. The 100 or so discovery patients were randomly divided into training and test sets at a 7:3 ratio. The study also compared thyroid tissue and blood T-cell repertoires from 6 or 7 Graves' hyperthyroidism patients. Following sampling, methimazole starting at 30 mg daily was given to hyperthyroidism patients, and high-dose intravenous methylprednisolone was given to ophthalmopathy patients. TCR Vbeta CDR3 sequencing of some 140 peripheral blood samples (fewer than 45 ophthalmopathy, over 70 hyperthyroidism and approximately 17 progressor patients) is reported in the paper. What the research found in general, with its limitations: In cross-validation, a model built on a 13 V-J signature told ophthalmopathy apart from stable hyperthyroidism with approximately 90% sensitivity and about 81% specificity, and in testing the same model reached 80%/75%. Most expanded thyroid clonotypes (frequency above 0.001) were also found in blood, which suggests that blood repertoires may mirror thyroid immune responses. No statistical method was used to set the sample size in advance, and investigators knew the group allocation. In validation, the model predicted progression to ophthalmopathy with over 60% sensitivity and roughly 72% specificity, a median of approximately 6.5 months before onset.

There are 12 amino acids in the CDR3, from cysteine to phenylalanine inclusive. Only the CDR3 DNA stays, 36 bases, in frame from base 1. V loses 3 bases, J loses 6 bases, and the germline ends lie 6 bases apart. Based on the germline V gene (reference sequence), the CDR1 and CDR2 sequences are LGHDT and YNNKEL. Hyperthyroidism patients were aged 18 to 65 years and newly diagnosed, with disease duration of less than 2 months. Any patient with an uncontrolled infection, another autoimmune disease, pregnancy or lactation was excluded. Clinical symptoms, serum thyroxine and TRAb, thyroid ultrasound, and orbital computed tomography formed the basis for the diagnoses. Blood from progressor patients was collected at the time of first diagnosis with hyperthyroidism, before any ophthalmopathy symptoms had appeared. PBMCs were separated from approximately 9.9 ml of fresh peripheral blood using Ficoll-Paque density gradient centrifugation. Patients classed as progressors first received a Graves' hyperthyroidism diagnosis and then went on to develop ophthalmopathy during follow-up. Trizol reagent was used to extract total RNA, and RNA quality was then checked on an Agilent 2100 Bioanalyzer.

TCR beta CDR3 regions were amplified from RNA transcripts. The first round of RT-PCR for the TCR CDR3 was performed with the HTBI primer set and the Qiagen OneStep RT-PCR kit. The libraries were constructed in a second round of multiplex PCR and then size-selected and purified. The libraries were sequenced on an Illumina HiSeq2000 using paired-end 100 bp reads. In the paper's pipeline: Raw data were processed with SOAPnuke, discarding reads with adapters, uncalled bases, mean Phred below 15, or no exact constant-primer or identifier match. COPE v1.2.5 was used to merge high-quality paired reads, and clonotypes were defined as unique nucleotide sequences. MiTCR v1.1 was used to align clonotypes to the IMGT TRBV, TRBD and TRBJ reference segments. Only V-J combinations with frequency above 0.0001, covering 99% to 99.2% of repertoires, were analysed. A TCS score was defined as the ratio between F50 (clonal expansion) and ExV (chaos), using BLOSUM62-based TCRdist between CDR3 peptides within each V-J. Welch's t-statistics and random forest reduced around 520 V-J features to fewer than 15, which were used in a naive Bayes classifier (R e1071). TCRdb trimmed the raw reads at Q25, called clones with MiXCR and kept productive beta chains. Every distinct CDR3 protein forms one entry, paired with its most common genes and DNA. What appears here as the V and J calls and clone size reflects TCRdb's work, not the paper's. This sample comprises around 380,000 distinct CDR3 sequences, 13% of them detected only once. The ten largest clones add up to 20% of the sample.

The source material was blood. The receptor comes from a man aged 30 to 45 with Graves' hyperthyroidism that later progressed to Graves' ophthalmopathy. The receptor chain draws on TRBV3-1 and TRBJ2-1, with an unclear D gene assignment. CDR3 region: CASSHEANEQFF. The nucleotide sequence reads TGTGCCAGCAGCCATGAGGCCAATGAGCAGTTCTTC.